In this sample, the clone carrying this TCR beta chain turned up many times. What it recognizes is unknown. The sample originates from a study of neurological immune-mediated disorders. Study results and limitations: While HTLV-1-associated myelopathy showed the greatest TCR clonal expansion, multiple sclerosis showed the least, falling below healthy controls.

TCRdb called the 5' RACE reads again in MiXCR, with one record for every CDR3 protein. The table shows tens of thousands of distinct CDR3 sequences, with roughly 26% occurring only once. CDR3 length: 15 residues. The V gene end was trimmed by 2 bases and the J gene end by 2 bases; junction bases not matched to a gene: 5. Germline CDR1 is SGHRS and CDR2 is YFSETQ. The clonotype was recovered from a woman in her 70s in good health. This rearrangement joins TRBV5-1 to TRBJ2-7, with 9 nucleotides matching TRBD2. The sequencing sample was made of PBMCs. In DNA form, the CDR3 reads TGCGCCAGCAGCTTCGGGACTAGCAGAGCCTACGAGCAGTACTTC. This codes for CASSFGTSRAYEQYF.